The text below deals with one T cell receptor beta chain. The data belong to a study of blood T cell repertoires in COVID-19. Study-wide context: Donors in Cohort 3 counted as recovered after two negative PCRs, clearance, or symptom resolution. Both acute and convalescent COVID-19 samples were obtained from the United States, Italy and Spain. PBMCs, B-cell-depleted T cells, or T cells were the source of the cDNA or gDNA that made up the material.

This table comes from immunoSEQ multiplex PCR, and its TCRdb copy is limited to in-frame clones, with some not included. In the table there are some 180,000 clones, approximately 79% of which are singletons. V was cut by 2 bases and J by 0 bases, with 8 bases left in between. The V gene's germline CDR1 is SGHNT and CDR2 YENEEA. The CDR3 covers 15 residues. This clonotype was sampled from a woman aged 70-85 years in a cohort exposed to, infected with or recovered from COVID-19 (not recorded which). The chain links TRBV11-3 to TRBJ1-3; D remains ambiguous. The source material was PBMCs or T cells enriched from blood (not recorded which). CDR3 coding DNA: TGTGCCAGCAGCTTAAGTAGCGACTCTGGAAACACCATATATTTT. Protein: CASSLSSDSGNTIYF.